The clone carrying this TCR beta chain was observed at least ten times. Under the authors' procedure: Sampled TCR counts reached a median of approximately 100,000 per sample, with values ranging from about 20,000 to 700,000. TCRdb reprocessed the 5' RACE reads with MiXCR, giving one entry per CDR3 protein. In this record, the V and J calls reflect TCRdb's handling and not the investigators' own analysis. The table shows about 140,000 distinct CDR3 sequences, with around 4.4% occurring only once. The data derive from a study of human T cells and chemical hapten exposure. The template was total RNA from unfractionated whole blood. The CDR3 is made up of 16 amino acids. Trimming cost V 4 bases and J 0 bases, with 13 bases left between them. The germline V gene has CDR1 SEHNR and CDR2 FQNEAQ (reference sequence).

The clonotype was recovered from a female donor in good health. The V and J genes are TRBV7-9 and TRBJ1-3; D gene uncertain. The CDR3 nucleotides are TGTGCCAGCAGCTCACCGCGGGGTTTCTCTGGAAACACCATATATTTT. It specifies CASSSPRGFSGNTIYF.